This passage covers 15 T cell receptor beta chains from one sample sequenced in a study of OX40 agonist ivuxolimab in advanced cancers. Sequenced by immunoSEQ multiplex PCR; TCRdb stores in-frame clones only, minus some. The data hold 14,000 to 15,000 clones, with about 90% observed a single time. The sequences come from CD4+ or CD8+ T cells sorted from blood, collected in a trial of the OX40 agonist ivuxolimab. Receptor source: an adult with an advanced solid tumor such as melanoma, head and neck, liver or kidney cancer.

The genes are TRBV9 and TRBJ2-3; D is ambiguous. Trimming removed 4 bases from V and 0 bases from J, with 12 bases in between. This CDR3 is built from 15 residues. Germline V lookup: CDR1 SGDLS, CDR2 YYNGEE. CDR3 DNA sequence: TGTGCCAGCAGCCTCGACGCGCCTAGCACAGATACGCAGTATTTT. As protein: CASSLDAPSTDTQYF.

The chain links TRBV7-7 to TRBJ2-1; the match to TRBD2 covers 8 bases. In germline, CDR1 is SSHAT, CDR2 FNYEAQ (reference sequence). V was clipped by 4 bases and J by 9 bases; unmatched bases: 14. CDR3 length: 16 residues. As DNA, the CDR3 is TGTGCCAGCAGCTCCCGACCGGGACTAGTGGCGAGTGAGCAGTTCTTC. Translation gives CASSSRPGLVASEQFF. The entire variable domain, with the rest obtained from reference TRBV7-7 and TRBJ2-1, is as follows: GAGVSQSPRYKVTKRGQDVTLRCDPISSHATLYWYQQALGQGPEFLTYFNYEAQPDKSGLPSDRFSAERPEGSISTLTIQRTEQRDSAMYRCASSSRPGLVASEQFFGPGTRLTVL.

The gene calls are TRBV27 and TRBJ1-4, with no clear D. The length of the CDR3 is 14 residues. Trimming took off 6 bases at V and 3 bases at J, with 11 bases between the two ends. The germline CDR1 and CDR2 sequences are MNHEY and SMNVEV (reference sequence). CDR3: CASSWGYPNEKLFF. Here the CDR3 DNA reads TGTGCCAGCAGCTGGGGATACCCTAATGAAAAACTGTTTTTT.

This clone was observed a few times. The chain links TRBV6-1 to TRBJ1-1; D remains ambiguous. Germline assignment: CDR1 MNHNS and CDR2 SASEGT. Between the trimmed V and J ends, which lost 3 bases and 1 base, there was a span of 0 bases. The CDR3 extends over 11 amino acids. CDR3 nucleotides: TGTGCCAGCAGTGAGAACACTGAAGCTTTCTTT. This codes for CASSENTEAFF.

This clone was seen only once. The junction differs from germline at one of its ends, possibly a read error. The chain combines TRBV12-5 with TRBJ2-7; 11 bases align to TRBD2. Looked up from germline, CDR1 is LGHNT and CDR2 is FRNRAP. The length of the CDR3 is 14 residues. The CDR3 spells CASGLGLADYEQYF. The DNA of the CDR3 is TGTGCTAGTGGCTTGGGACTAGCGGACTACGAGCAGTACTTC.

This clone occurred a few times. V and J are TRBV28 and TRBJ2-7; 8 bases are a match to TRBD1. This CDR3 contains 13 residues. V lost 7 bases, J lost 2 bases, and 4 bases stayed unmatched. Germline V gene lookup returns CDR1 MDHEN and CDR2 SYDVKM. DNA of the CDR3: TGTGCCAGCAAACGGACAGGGACCTACGAGCAGTACTTC. Amino acids: CASKRTGTYEQYF.

About this clone itself: The junction and the germline gene differ at one end; a read error may be behind it. J is TRBJ1-1 and V is TRBV29-1; a weak D match, TRBD1 (6 bases). The germline V gene has CDR1 SQVTM and CDR2 ANQGSEA. CDR3 length: 12 amino acids. The CDR3 coding sequence is TGCAGCGTTGAAGACGAGGGGGGGGCCCTAACGTTT. Translating it yields CSVEDEGGALTF.

The chain recombines TRBV6-6 with TRBJ2-7, with 7 bases matching TRBD1. The length of the CDR3 is 14 residues. The germline gives CDR1 MNHNY, CDR2 SVGAGI (reference sequence). Germline trimming cut 6 bases from V and 2 bases from J; bases unmatched to any gene: 7. CDR3 bases: TGTGCCAGCAGAGATAGGGACAGCGCCTACGAGCAGTACTTC. Residues: CASRDRDSAYEQYF.

The chain carries TRBV28 and TRBJ2-4, with a possible D match to TRBD2 (5 bases). This CDR3 region has 17 residues. V was clipped by 7 bases and J by 0 bases, with 19 bases between them. CDR1 is MDHEN, CDR2 SYDVKM, per germline. CDR3 DNA sequence: TGTGCCAGCAAGTTTCGGTCTCTAGCCATAGCCAAAAACATTCAGTACTTC. It yields the protein CASKFRSLAIAKNIQYF. Supplemented by reference TRBV28 and TRBJ2-4, the full variable domain reads DVKVTQSSRYLVKRTGEKVFLECVQDMDHENMFWYRQDPGLGLRLIYFSYDVKMKEKGDIPEGYSVSREKKERFSLILESASTNQTSMYLCASKFRSLAIAKNIQYFGAGTRLSVL.

The chain is built from TRBV2 and TRBJ2-1; 10 bases align to TRBD1. The CDR3 is 14 residues long. Losses at the gene ends were 5 bases for V and 4 bases for J; bases not matched to a gene: 2. The V gene's germline CDR1 is SNHLY and CDR2 FYNNEI. The CDR3 spells CASSPGQGYNEQFF. CDR3 nucleotides: TGTGCCAGCAGTCCGGGACAGGGGTACAATGAGCAGTTCTTC.

CDR3 DNA sequence: TGTGCCAGCTCGCCCGGGACAGATAGCAATCAGCCCCAGCATTTT. This gives the protein CASSPGTDSNQPQHF. The chain is built from TRBV18 and TRBJ1-5; TRBD1 aligns across 7 bases. The CDR3 spans 15 residues. Germline CDR1 reads KGHSH; CDR2 reads LQKENI. The V gene end was trimmed by 6 bases and the J gene end by 0 bases; junction bases not matched to a gene: 5.

The V call is TRBV6-1, the J call TRBJ2-1; no definite D call. The CDR3 extends over 11 amino acids. The germline gives CDR1 MNHNS, CDR2 SASEGT. V was shortened by 5 bases and J by 6 bases, with 5 bases between the two germline ends. The DNA for the CDR3 is TGTGCCAGCAGTTATTTCAATGAGCAGTTCTTC. Translation: CASSYFNEQFF.

This chain connects TRBV29-1 to TRBJ1-1; D is perhaps TRBD1 (6 bases). V was pared by 5 bases and J by 4 bases, with 14 bases between. CDR3 length: 13 residues. Germline lookup yields CDR1 SQVTM and CDR2 ANQGSEA. As DNA, the CDR3 is TGCAGCGTTCGAGGGGGGAGTCGCACTGAAGCTTTCTTT. Protein sequence: CSVRGGSRTEAFF. Full variable domain (missing parts from reference TRBV29-1 and TRBJ1-1): SAVISQKPSRDICQRGTSLTIQCQVDSQVTMMFWYRQQPGQSLTLIATANQGSEATYESGFVIDKFPISRPNLTFSTLTVSNMSPEDSSIYLCSVRGGSRTEAFFGQGTRLTVV.

The rearrangement uses TRBV9 and TRBJ2-5; D perhaps matches TRBD1 (5 bases). The CDR3 totals 14 residues. Trimming removed 0 bases at V and 5 bases at J, with 11 bases between. CDR1 is SGDLS, CDR2 YYNGEE, per germline. CDR3 sequence: CASSVDWGEETQYF. The CDR3 DNA reads TGTGCCAGCAGCGTAGATTGGGGCGAGGAGACCCAGTACTTC.

The count of this clone is one. The rearrangement joins TRBV6-6 to TRBJ2-1, with 10 bases matching TRBD2. This CDR3 is built from 14 residues. Germline CDR1 and CDR2: MNHNY and SVGAGI (reference sequence). V was pared by 4 bases and J by 6 bases, with 3 bases of the junction left unmatched. CDR3 in DNA: TGTGCCAGCAGTTTTACTAGCGGGACCAATGAGCAGTTCTTC. Translation: CASSFTSGTNEQFF.